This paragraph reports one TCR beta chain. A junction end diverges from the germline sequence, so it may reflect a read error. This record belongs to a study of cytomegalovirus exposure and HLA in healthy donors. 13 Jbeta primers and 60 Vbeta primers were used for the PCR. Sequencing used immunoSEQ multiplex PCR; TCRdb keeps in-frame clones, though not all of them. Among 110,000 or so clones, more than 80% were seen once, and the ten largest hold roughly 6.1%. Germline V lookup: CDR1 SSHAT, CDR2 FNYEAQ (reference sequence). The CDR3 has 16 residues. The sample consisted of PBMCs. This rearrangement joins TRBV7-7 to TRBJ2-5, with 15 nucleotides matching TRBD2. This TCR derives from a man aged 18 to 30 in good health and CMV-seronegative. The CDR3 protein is CASSLGTSGRQETQYF. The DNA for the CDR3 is TGTGCTAGCAGCTTGGGGACTAGCGGGAGGCAAGAGACCCAGTACTTC.